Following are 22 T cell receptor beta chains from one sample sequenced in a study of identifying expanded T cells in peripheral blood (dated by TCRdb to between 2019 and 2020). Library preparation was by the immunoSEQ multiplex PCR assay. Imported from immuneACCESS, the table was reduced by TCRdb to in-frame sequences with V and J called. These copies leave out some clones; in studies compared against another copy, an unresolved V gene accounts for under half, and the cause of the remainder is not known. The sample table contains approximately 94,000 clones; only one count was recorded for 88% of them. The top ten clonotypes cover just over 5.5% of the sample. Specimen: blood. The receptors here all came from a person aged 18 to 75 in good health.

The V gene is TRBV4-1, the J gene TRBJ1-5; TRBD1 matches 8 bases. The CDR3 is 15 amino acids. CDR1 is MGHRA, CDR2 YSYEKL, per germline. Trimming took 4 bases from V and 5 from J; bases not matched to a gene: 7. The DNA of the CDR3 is TGCGCCAGCAGCCTATCGGTGACAGGGGATCAGCCCCAGCATTTT. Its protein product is CASSLSVTGDQPQHF.

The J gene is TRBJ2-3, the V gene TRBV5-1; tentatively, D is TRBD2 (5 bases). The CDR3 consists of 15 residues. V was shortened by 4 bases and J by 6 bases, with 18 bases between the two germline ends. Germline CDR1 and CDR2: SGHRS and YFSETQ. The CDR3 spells CASSPLMGAGDTQYF. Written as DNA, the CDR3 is TGCGCCAGCAGCCCTCTCATGGGAGCAGGTGATACGCAGTATTTT.

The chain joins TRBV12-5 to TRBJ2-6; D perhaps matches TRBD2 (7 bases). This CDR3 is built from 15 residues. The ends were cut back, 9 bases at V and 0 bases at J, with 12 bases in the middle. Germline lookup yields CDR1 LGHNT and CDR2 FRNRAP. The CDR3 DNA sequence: TGTGCTAGCGGGGGGCCCAACTCTGGGGCCAACGTCCTGACTTTC. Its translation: CASGGPNSGANVLTF.

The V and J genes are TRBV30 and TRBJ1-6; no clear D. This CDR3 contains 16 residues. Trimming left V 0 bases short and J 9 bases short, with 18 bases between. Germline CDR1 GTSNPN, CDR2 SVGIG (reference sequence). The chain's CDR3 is CAWSVRRVGYGSPLHF. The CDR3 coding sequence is TGTGCCTGGAGTGTACGAAGAGTGGGGTACGGTTCACCCCTCCACTTT.

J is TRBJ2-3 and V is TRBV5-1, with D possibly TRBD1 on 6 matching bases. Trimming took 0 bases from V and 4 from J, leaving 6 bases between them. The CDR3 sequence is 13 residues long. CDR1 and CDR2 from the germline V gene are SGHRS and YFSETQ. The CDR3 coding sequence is TGCGCCAGCAGCTTGGGGGGGCCAGATACGCAGTATTTT. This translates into CASSLGGPDTQYF. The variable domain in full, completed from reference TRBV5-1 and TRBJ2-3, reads KAGVTQTPRYLIKTRGQQVTLSCSPISGHRSVSWYQQTPGQGLQFLFEYFSETQRNKGNFPGRFSGRQFSNSRSEMNVSTLELGDSALYLCASSLGGPDTQYFGPGTRLTVL.

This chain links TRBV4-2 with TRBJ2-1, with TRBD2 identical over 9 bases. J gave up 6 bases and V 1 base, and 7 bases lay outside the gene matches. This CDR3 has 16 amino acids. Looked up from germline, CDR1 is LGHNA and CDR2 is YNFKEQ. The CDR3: CASSQVGAGGSNEQFF. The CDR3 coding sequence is TGTGCCAGCAGCCAAGTCGGCGCGGGAGGGAGCAATGAGCAGTTCTTC.

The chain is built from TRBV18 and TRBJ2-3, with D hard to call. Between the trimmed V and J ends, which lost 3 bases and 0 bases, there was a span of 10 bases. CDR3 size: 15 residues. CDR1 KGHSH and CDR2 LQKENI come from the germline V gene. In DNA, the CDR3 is TGTGCCAGCTCACCGGACCCATCTAGCACAGATACGCAGTATTTT. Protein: CASSPDPSSTDTQYF.

In nucleotides, the CDR3 is TGTGCCACCCAAGGGGGGCCTTATAGCAATCAGCCCCAGCATTTT. Translating gives CATQGGPYSNQPQHF. The gene calls are TRBV10-3 and TRBJ1-5, with D perhaps TRBD1 (6 bases). In germline, CDR1 is ENHRY, CDR2 SYGVKD. Between the trimmed V and J ends, which lost 10 bases and 0 bases, there was a span of 16 bases. The length of the CDR3 is 15 residues.

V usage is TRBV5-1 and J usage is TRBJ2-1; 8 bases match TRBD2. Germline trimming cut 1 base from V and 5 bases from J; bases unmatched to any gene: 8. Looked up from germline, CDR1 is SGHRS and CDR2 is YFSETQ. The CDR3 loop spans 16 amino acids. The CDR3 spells CASSLPEGLGHNEQFF. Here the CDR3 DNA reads TGCGCCAGCAGCTTGCCGGAGGGACTAGGCCACAATGAGCAGTTCTTC.

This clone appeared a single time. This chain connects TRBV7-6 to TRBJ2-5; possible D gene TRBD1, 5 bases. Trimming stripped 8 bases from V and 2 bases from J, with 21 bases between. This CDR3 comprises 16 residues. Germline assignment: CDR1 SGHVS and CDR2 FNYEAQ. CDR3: CASRPRAQYPQETQYF. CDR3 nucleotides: TGTGCCAGCCGACCCAGGGCTCAATATCCTCAAGAGACCCAGTACTTC. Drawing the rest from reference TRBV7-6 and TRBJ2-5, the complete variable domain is GAGVSQSPRYKVTKRGQDVALRCDPISGHVSLYWYRQALGQGPEFLTYFNYEAQQDKSGLPNDRFSAERPEGSISTLTIQRTEQRDSAMYRCASRPRAQYPQETQYFGPGTRLLVL.

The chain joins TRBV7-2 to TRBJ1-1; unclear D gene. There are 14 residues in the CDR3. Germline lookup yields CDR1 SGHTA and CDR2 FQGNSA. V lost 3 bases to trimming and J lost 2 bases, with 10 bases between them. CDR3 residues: CASSFYSLNTEAFF. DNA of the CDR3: TGTGCCAGCAGCTTTTACAGCCTCAACACTGAAGCTTTCTTT.

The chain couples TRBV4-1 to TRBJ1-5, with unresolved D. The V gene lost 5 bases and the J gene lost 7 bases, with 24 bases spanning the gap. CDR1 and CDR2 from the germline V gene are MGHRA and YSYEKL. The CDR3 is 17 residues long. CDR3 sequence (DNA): TGCGCCAGCAGCGCTACCCCAGAACAGAGCCTGGGACAGCCCCAGCATTTT. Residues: CASSATPEQSLGQPQHF.

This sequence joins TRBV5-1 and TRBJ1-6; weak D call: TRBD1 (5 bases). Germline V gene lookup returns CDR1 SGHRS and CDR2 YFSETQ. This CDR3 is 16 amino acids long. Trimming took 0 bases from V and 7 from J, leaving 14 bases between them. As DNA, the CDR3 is TGCGCCAGCAGCTTGGAGGTGCAGGGCAACAATTCACCCCTCCACTTT. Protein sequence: CASSLEVQGNNSPLHF. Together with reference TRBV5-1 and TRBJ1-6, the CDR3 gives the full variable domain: KAGVTQTPRYLIKTRGQQVTLSCSPISGHRSVSWYQQTPGQGLQFLFEYFSETQRNKGNFPGRFSGRQFSNSRSEMNVSTLELGDSALYLCASSLEVQGNNSPLHFGNGTRLTVT.

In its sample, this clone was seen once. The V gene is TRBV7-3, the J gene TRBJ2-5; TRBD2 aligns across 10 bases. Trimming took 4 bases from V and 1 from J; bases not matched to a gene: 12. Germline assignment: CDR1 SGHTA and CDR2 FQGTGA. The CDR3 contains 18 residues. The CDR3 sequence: CASSSIPSLAGAQETQYF. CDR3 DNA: TGTGCCAGCAGCTCGATCCCCAGTCTAGCGGGAGCCCAAGAGACCCAGTACTTC. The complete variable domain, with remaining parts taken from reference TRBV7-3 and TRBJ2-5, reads GAGVSQTPSNKVTEKGKYVELRCDPISGHTALYWYRQSLGQGPEFLIYFQGTGAADDSGLPNDRFFAVRPEGSVSTLKIQRTERGDSAVYLCASSSIPSLAGAQETQYFGPGTRLLVL.

The CDR3: CASSVGGLNEKLFF. The DNA for the CDR3 is TGTGCCAGCAGCGTCGGAGGGCTTAATGAAAAACTGTTTTTT. This chain connects TRBV9 to TRBJ1-4, with unresolved D. The length of the CDR3 is 14 residues. Trimming pared 2 bases from V and 4 bases from J, leaving 9 bases between. In germline, CDR1 is SGDLS, CDR2 YYNGEE.

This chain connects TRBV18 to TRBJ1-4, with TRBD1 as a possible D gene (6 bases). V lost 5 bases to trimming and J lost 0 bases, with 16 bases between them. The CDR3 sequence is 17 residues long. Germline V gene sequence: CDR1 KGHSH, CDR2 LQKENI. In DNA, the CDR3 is TGTGCCAGCTCAGGACAGAGGGTAACAGCAACTAATGAAAAACTGTTTTTT. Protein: CASSGQRVTATNEKLFF.

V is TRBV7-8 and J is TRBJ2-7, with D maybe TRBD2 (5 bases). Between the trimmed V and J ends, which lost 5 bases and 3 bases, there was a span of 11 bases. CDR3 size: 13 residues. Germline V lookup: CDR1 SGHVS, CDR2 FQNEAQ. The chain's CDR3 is CASSDGLYYEQYF. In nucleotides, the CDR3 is TGTGCCAGCAGCGACGGACTCTACTACGAGCAGTACTTC. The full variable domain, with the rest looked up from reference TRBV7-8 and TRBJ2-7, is GAGVSQSPRYKVAKRGQDVALRCDPISGHVSLFWYQQALGQGPEFLTYFQNEAQLDKSGLPSDRFFAERPEGSVSTLKIQRTQQEDSAVYLCASSDGLYYEQYFGPGTRLTVT.

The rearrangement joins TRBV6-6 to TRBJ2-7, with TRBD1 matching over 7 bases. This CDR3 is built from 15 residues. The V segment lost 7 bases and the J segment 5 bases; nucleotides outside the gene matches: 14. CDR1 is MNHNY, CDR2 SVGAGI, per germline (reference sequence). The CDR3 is CASTKAGTENHEQYF. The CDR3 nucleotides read TGTGCCAGCACCAAGGCCGGGACAGAAAATCACGAGCAGTACTTC.

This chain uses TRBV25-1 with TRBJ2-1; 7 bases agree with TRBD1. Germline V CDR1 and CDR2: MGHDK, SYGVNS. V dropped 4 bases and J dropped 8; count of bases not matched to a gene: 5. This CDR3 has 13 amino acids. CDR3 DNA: TGTGCCAGCAGTGGGCGAGGGGGCCATGAGCAGTTCTTC. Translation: CASSGRGGHEQFF.

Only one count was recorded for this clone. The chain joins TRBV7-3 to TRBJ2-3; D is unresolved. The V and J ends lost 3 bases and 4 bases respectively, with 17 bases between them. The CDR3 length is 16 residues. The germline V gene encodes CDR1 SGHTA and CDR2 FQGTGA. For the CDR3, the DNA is TGTGCCAGCAGCTTGAGACCCTCGCTCGGAGCAGATACGCAGTATTTT. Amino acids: CASSLRPSLGADTQYF.

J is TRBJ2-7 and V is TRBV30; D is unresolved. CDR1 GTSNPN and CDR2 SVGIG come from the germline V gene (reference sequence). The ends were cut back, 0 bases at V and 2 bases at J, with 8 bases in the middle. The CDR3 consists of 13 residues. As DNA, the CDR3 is TGTGCCTGGAGTGTACAACAGCCCTACGAGCAGTACTTC. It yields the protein CAWSVQQPYEQYF.

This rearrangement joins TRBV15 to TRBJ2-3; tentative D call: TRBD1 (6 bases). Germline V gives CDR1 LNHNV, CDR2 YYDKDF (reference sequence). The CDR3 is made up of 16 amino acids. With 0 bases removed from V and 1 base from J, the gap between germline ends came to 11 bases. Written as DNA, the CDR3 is TGTGCCACCAGCAGAGATGGGGGCAGGGGCACAGATACGCAGTATTTT. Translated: CATSRDGGRGTDTQYF.